Sequencing of this TCR beta chain was carried out in a study of T cells after yellow fever vaccination. Study at large: Preparation used SMART-Seq v4 Ultra Low Input for the low-cell-number fractions. General study points: Abundant clonotypes from the bulk population could contaminate FACS-sorted repertoires. The appearance of a small share of clonotypes in both CD4 and CD8 compartments was observed. Boosting was followed by the reappearance of most primary-vaccination clones (just under 98% CD4, about 89% CD8).

Concerning this clonotype itself: Its antigen is unknown. At one boundary the junction diverges from the germline segment, which might be a read error.

MiXCR was run by TCRdb on the 5' RACE reads, yielding one entry per CDR3 protein. The profile shows a few hundred thousand distinct CDR3 sequences, around 7.3% of them singletons. This CDR3 spans 16 amino acids. The germline CDR1 and CDR2 sequences are LGHNA and YSLEER. The gene calls are TRBV4-3 and TRBJ2-2, with D possibly being TRBD2 (5 bases). The clonotype originates from a man between 18 and 35 years old who received the YFV17D yellow fever vaccine. The input for sequencing was PBMCs, taken around 45 days after the first yellow fever vaccination. The CDR3 bases are TGCGCCAGCAGCCAAGATCAAGGAACTAACACCGGGGAGCGGTTTTTT. This codes for CASSQDQGTNTGERFF.